These 16 T cell receptor beta chains originate from one sample sequenced in a study of shared clonotypes between healthy human individuals. Libraries were prepared by immunoSEQ multiplex PCR; TCRdb keeps only in-frame clonotypes and omits some of them. This table holds roughly 410,000 clones, 90% to 97% found once. Sequenced input: memory CD8+ T cells sorted from blood. Described subset: CD45RO+ cells pooled with CCR7-negative TemRA cells. The receptors here all came from a man aged 25 to 45 in good health.

The chain is built from TRBV19 and TRBJ1-2; 8 bases map to TRBD1. The V and J ends lost 8 bases and 6 bases, in that order; junction bases with no gene match: 14. Germline V gene sequence: CDR1 LNHDA, CDR2 SQIVND (reference sequence). This CDR3 comprises 15 residues. DNA for the CDR3: TGTGCCAGTGCACCAGGGGGCTCCGCCTTCAATGGCTACACCTTC. Its translation: CASAPGGSAFNGYTF.

Notes on this clone: Other DNA sequences from this sample encode an identical CDR3 as well. The chain couples TRBV29-1 to TRBJ1-3; the match to TRBD1 covers 7 bases. Trimming at V came to 6 bases and at J to 3 bases, leaving 5 bases not matched to a gene. CDR1 and CDR2 (germline): SQVTM, ANQGSEA. This CDR3 has 13 residues. The CDR3 is CSVAGTVGNTIYF. The CDR3 DNA follows: TGCAGCGTGGCCGGGACAGTTGGAAACACCATATATTTT.

This clone was seen more than once but under ten times. This specimen includes other DNA sequences encoding the same CDR3. This chain links TRBV5-1 with TRBJ2-3; 11 bases agree with TRBD2. The CDR3 consists of 15 residues. The ends lost 1 base at V and 3 bases at J; junction bases unmatched: 1. The germline CDR1 and CDR2 sequences are SGHRS and YFSETQ. The CDR3 protein is CASSLTSGRTDTQYF. The CDR3, as DNA: TGCGCCAGCAGCTTGACTAGCGGGAGAACAGATACGCAGTATTTT. Full variable domain (rest looked up from reference TRBV5-1 and TRBJ2-3): KAGVTQTPRYLIKTRGQQVTLSCSPISGHRSVSWYQQTPGQGLQFLFEYFSETQRNKGNFPGRFSGRQFSNSRSEMNVSTLELGDSALYLCASSLTSGRTDTQYFGPGTRLTVL.

V usage is TRBV18 and J usage is TRBJ1-6; possibly TRBD1 for D (6 bases). There are 15 residues in the CDR3. Germline assignment: CDR1 KGHSH and CDR2 LQKENI. Trimming took off 3 bases at V and 8 bases at J, with 14 bases between the two ends. The CDR3 DNA follows: TGTGCCAGCTCACCTAATGGACAGTTTTATTCACCCCTCCACTTT. This sequence encodes CASSPNGQFYSPLHF.

The CDR3 loop is CSAGYETQYF. Written as DNA, the CDR3 is TGCAGTGCCGGGTACGAGACCCAGTACTTC. The J gene is TRBJ2-5, the V gene TRBV20-1; D remains unclear. The CDR3 runs 10 residues. V dropped 6 bases and J dropped 5 bases, with 7 bases sitting between them. Germline V gene lookup returns CDR1 DFQATT and CDR2 SNEGSKA (reference sequence).

This CDR3 is CASSSPRLARGGGELFF. The CDR3 nucleotides are TGTGCCAGTAGCTCACCCCGACTAGCCCGGGGGGGCGGGGAGCTGTTTTTT. This rearrangement joins TRBV19 to TRBJ2-2, with 8 bases fitting TRBD2. Germline CDR1 reads LNHDA; CDR2 reads SQIVND (reference sequence). The CDR3 length is 17 residues. V dropped 6 bases and J dropped 7; count of bases not matched to a gene: 16.

The CDR3 sequence is CASSPHRQGPQYF. The CDR3 region has the DNA TGTGCCAGCAGCCCCCACCGACAGGGGCCGCAGTATTTT. The chain recombines TRBV11-3 with TRBJ2-3, with 8 nucleotides matching TRBD1. J lost 10 bases, V lost 5 bases, and 8 bases had no gene match. Looked up from germline, CDR1 is SGHNT and CDR2 is YENEEA. The CDR3 is 13 amino acids.

The rearrangement links TRBV5-1 to TRBJ2-7; the match to TRBD1 covers 8 bases. The CDR3 extends over 14 amino acids. V gave up 4 bases and J gave up 2 bases; unmatched junction bases: 5. Germline values: CDR1 SGHRS, CDR2 YFSETQ. The CDR3 DNA follows: TGCGCCAGCAGCATCGGACAGGGCGCCTACGAGCAGTACTTC. This translates into CASSIGQGAYEQYF.

This clone was detected once. The V and J genes are TRBV27 and TRBJ2-1, with 14 bases matching TRBD2. Trimming at V came to 4 bases and at J to 3 bases, leaving 8 bases not matched to a gene. From germline, CDR1 is MNHEY and CDR2 SMNVEV (reference sequence). CDR3 length: 18 amino acids. CDR3 sequence reads: CASSWGLAGVGIYNEQFF. For the CDR3, the DNA is TGTGCCAGCAGTTGGGGACTAGCGGGAGTGGGCATCTACAATGAGCAGTTCTTC.

The chain links TRBV25-1 to TRBJ2-2; no clear D gene. This CDR3 contains 16 residues. V lost 1 base, J lost 1 base, and 10 bases lay in between. CDR1 is MGHDK and CDR2 is SYGVNS in the germline V gene. The DNA for the CDR3 is TGTGCCAGCAGTGAATTTATAGCAGAGAACACCGGGGAGCTGTTTTTT. Its protein is CASSEFIAENTGELFF.

The chain links TRBV30 to TRBJ2-2; possible D gene TRBD2, 5 bases. This CDR3 has 12 amino acids. The V end was cut by 7 bases, the J end by 6 bases, with 12 bases between. CDR1 is GTSNPN and CDR2 is SVGIG in the germline V gene (reference sequence). In DNA, the CDR3 is TGTGCCTACCTGAGGGCCTCCGGGGAGCTGTTTTTT. Protein sequence: CAYLRASGELFF.

This chain uses TRBV28 with TRBJ2-1; TRBD2 might be the D (6 bases). Germline assignment: CDR1 MDHEN and CDR2 SYDVKM. Between the trimmed V and J ends, which lost 5 bases and 1 base, there was a span of 12 bases. The CDR3 length is 15 residues. The CDR3 coding sequence is TGTGCCAGCAGTATGACTAGTAGGTCCTACAATGAGCAGTTCTTC. It specifies CASSMTSRSYNEQFF.

The chain is built from TRBV28 and TRBJ2-5; D is unresolved. Trimming left V 4 bases short and J 1 base short, with 10 bases between. Germline CDR1 is MDHEN and CDR2 is SYDVKM. This CDR3 has 14 residues. CDR3 nucleotide sequence: TGTGCCAGCAGTTCCCCCCGCAGCCAAGAGACCCAGTACTTC. It specifies CASSSPRSQETQYF.

This clone was seen once. The V gene is TRBV5-1, the J gene TRBJ2-7, with TRBD2 matching 9 bases. The ends lost 0 bases at V and 2 bases at J; junction bases unmatched: 3. The germline gives CDR1 SGHRS, CDR2 YFSETQ. This CDR3 contains 15 residues. As DNA, the CDR3 is TGCGCCAGCAGCTTGGATCCTAGCGGGACCTACGAGCAGTACTTC. It translates to CASSLDPSGTYEQYF.

The chain combines TRBV5-3 with TRBJ2-5, with D possibly matching TRBD2 (6 bases). TRBV5-3 is annotated as an ORF whose role is uncertain. V was trimmed by 4 bases and J by 2 bases, leaving 18 bases between them. CDR3 size: 16 residues. The CDR3 DNA is TGTGCCAGAAGCCCCCGGGAGCTTTATGAACAAGAGACCCAGTACTTC. Amino acid sequence: CARSPRELYEQETQYF.

The genes are TRBV5-4 and TRBJ1-3; TRBD1 matches 8 bases. The CDR3 has 15 residues. Trimming took 4 bases from V and 4 from J; bases not matched to a gene: 7. In germline, CDR1 is SGHNT, CDR2 YYREEE (reference sequence). This chain's CDR3 is CASSQGAPAGNTIYF. The CDR3 coding sequence is TGTGCCAGCAGCCAGGGGGCGCCAGCCGGAAACACCATATATTTT.